Below are 20 T cell receptor beta chains sequenced from a single sample in a study of blood T cells in healthy people across ages (dated by TCRdb to 2015 to 2017). The library was built by means of 5' RACE. Instrument used: Illumina HiSeq 2500. A second PCR of 7 to 11 cycles was performed with a sample-barcoded 5' primer and a J-beta primer mix. TCRdb reworked the public reads: Q25 trimming with fastp, MiXCR clone assembly, productive beta chains retained. CDR3 protein sequences are deduplicated, and each keeps its most common genes and DNA. The sample contains roughly 900,000 distinct CDR3 sequences, around 26% of them found a single time. Jointly, the top ten make up roughly 17% of the sample. Sequencing was carried out using blood. The receptors stem from a woman of 80 years or more in good health.

The rearrangement uses TRBV18 and TRBJ2-7, with D tentatively TRBD1 (5 bases). Trimming pared 6 bases from V and 7 bases from J, leaving 19 bases between. The CDR3 totals 14 residues. CDR1 is KGHSH and CDR2 is LQKENI in the germline V gene. The CDR3 loop is CASSALVPAGEQYF. CDR3 sequence (DNA): TGTGCCAGCTCGGCCCTTGTACCCGCAGGGGAGCAGTACTTC.

In the case of this clonotype: This could be a read error, since a much larger clone is one nucleotide away. The CDR3 nucleotides are TGTGCCAGCTCACAACAGAATGAGCAGTACTTC. Translation: CASSQQNEQYF. The chain combines TRBV18 with TRBJ2-5; unclear D gene. The ends were cut back, 4 bases at V and 11 bases at J, with 11 bases in the middle. The CDR3 has 11 amino acids. CDR1 KGHSH and CDR2 LQKENI come from the germline V gene.

The chain uses TRBV7-2 and TRBJ2-5; D unresolved. The CDR3 is 15 amino acids. Germline V lookup: CDR1 SGHTA, CDR2 FQGNSA. Between the trimmed V and J ends, which lost 1 base and 0 bases, there was a span of 9 bases. The CDR3, as DNA: TGTGCCAGCAGCTTAGGAGGCAGTCACCAAGAGACCCAGTACTTC. The encoded protein is CASSLGGSHQETQYF.

The chain recombines TRBV11-2 with TRBJ2-1, with D unresolved. This CDR3 contains 13 residues. V lost 0 bases to trimming and J lost 11 bases, with 11 bases between them. Germline loops: CDR1 SGHAT, CDR2 FQNNGV. The CDR3 DNA follows: TGTGCCAGCAGCTTAGATTTCGTGGAGAAGCAGTTCTTC. Translation: CASSLDFVEKQFF.

On this clonotype: Given a much more abundant clone one base away, this may be a read error. The rearrangement uses TRBV11-2 and TRBJ2-5; weak D call: TRBD1 (5 bases). The closer fit of TRBJ2-7 to the DNA end suggests the J call may be wrong. The V gene's germline CDR1 is SGHAT and CDR2 FQNNGV. The CDR3 is 12 amino acids. CDR3 DNA sequence: TGTGCCAGAGGGGCAGTGCGTAACGAGCAGTACTTC. Its translation: CARGAVRNEQYF.

This clonotype was recorded many times. V usage is TRBV10-3 and J usage is TRBJ2-1; D gene ambiguous. CDR1 and CDR2 from the germline V gene are ENHRY and SYGVKD. CDR3 length: 15 amino acids. The V end lost 0 bases, the J end lost 4 bases, and 10 bases lay between the germline ends. This chain's CDR3 is CAISESELGYNEQFF. CDR3 coding DNA: TGTGCCATCAGTGAGTCGGAATTGGGGTACAATGAGCAGTTCTTC.

This clonotype was counted only a few times. V gene TRBV19 combines with J gene TRBJ1-2; the D is unclear. The CDR3 extends over 15 amino acids. With 5 bases removed from V and 0 bases from J, the gap between germline ends came to 13 bases. Germline CDR1 LNHDA, CDR2 SQIVND (reference sequence). The CDR3 DNA reads as TGTGCCAGTAGTCCGGCCCCGGCATCTAACTATGGCTACACCTTC. It encodes CASSPAPASNYGYTF.

As for this clonotype: This may be a read error, as it is one base from a much larger clone. The chain couples TRBV28 to TRBJ2-7, with 10 bases that match TRBD2. Germline CDR1 MDHEN, CDR2 SYDVKM. The CDR3 is made up of 16 amino acids. The CDR3 here is CAGRPGGAGGFYEQYF. The CDR3 bases are TGTGCCGGCAGGCCCGGGGGAGCGGGGGGGTTCTACGAGCAGTACTTC.

A remark on this clonotype: A much larger clone is a single base away; this may be a read error. The chain uses TRBV7-2 and TRBJ2-1; D ambiguous. The CDR3 is 14 residues long. Germline values: CDR1 SGHTA, CDR2 FQGNSA. The germline V and J ends were trimmed by 5 bases and 10 bases, with 18 bases remaining between them. CDR3 residues: CASSAYTGPLEQFF. The CDR3 DNA follows: TGTGCCAGCAGCGCGTATACGGGCCCTCTAGAGCAGTTCTTC.

In regard to this clonotype: Possible read error: a much larger clone is one base away. This chain links TRBV29-1 with TRBJ1-1; 10 bases map to TRBD1. V trimming: 6 bases; J trimming: 4 bases; junction bases outside the gene matches: 5. This CDR3 comprises 13 residues. CDR1 SQVTM and CDR2 ANQGSEA come from the germline V gene. This CDR3 reads CSVARDRGTEAFF. CDR3 in DNA: TGCAGCGTAGCCCGGGACAGGGGCACTGAAGCTTTCTTT.

The chain couples TRBV5-1 to TRBJ2-3; 10 nucleotides agree with TRBD2. This CDR3 is 18 amino acids long. V shed 4 bases and J 4 bases; nucleotides not matched to a gene: 15. CDR1 SGHRS and CDR2 YFSETQ come from the germline V gene. For the CDR3, the DNA is TGCGCCAGCAGCCCATATAGCGGGGGGCCCCCGGGGGCAGATACGCAGTATTTT. Translated, it gives CASSPYSGGPPGADTQYF.

This clonotype occurred many times. V and J are TRBV5-1 and TRBJ2-1, with 11 bases identical to TRBD2. The germline V gene has CDR1 SGHRS and CDR2 YFSETQ. This CDR3 is built from 18 residues. Trimming cost V 5 bases and J 0 bases; bases outside gene matches: 10. DNA of the CDR3: TGCGCCAGCAGTCATAGCGGGGGGGCCTCAAGCTCCTACAATGAGCAGTTCTTC. Its protein product is CASSHSGGASSSYNEQFF.

The table lists this clonotype with many counts. As DNA, the CDR3 is TGTGCCAGCAGTCCGGGGACAGGGGGCTTATTCGAGACCCAGTACTTC. It encodes CASSPGTGGLFETQYF. The chain recombines TRBV28 with TRBJ2-5, with 12 bases fitting TRBD1. Germline V CDR1 and CDR2: MDHEN, SYDVKM. V gave up 5 bases and J gave up 5 bases; unmatched junction bases: 9. The CDR3 has 16 amino acids.

This clonotype was detected many times. CDR3 nucleotides: TGTGCCAGCAGCTTGATAGCGGAAGCAGAGCAGTTCTTC. Its translation is CASSLIAEAEQFF. This rearrangement joins TRBV11-2 to TRBJ2-1; TRBD2 might be the D (6 bases). Trimming shortened V by 3 bases and J by 10 bases, and 13 bases separated the two germline ends. This CDR3 has 13 residues. Germline loops: CDR1 SGHAT, CDR2 FQNNGV.

This clonotype was seen repeatedly, ten times or more. This chain joins TRBV11-2 and TRBJ2-1; D is possibly TRBD1 or TRBD2 (5 bases each). The V end lost 4 bases, the J end lost 1 base, and 14 bases lay between the germline ends. Per germline, CDR1 SGHAT and CDR2 FQNNGV. This CDR3 is 16 amino acids long. CDR3 DNA: TGTGCCAGCAGCTCAAGAGGGGCGGGTTCCTACAATGAGCAGTTCTTC. It codes for CASSSRGAGSYNEQFF.

This clonotype was found many times. A read error may explain this, as a much larger clone is one base away. CDR3 nucleotides: TGTGCCAGCAGCCATACTAGCGGGGGTTACAATGAGCAGTTCTTC. It encodes CASSHTSGGYNEQFF. This chain links TRBV7-2 with TRBJ2-1, with 11 bases matching TRBD2. Trimming at V came to 5 bases and at J to 4 bases, leaving 4 bases not matched to a gene. Germline V gene sequence: CDR1 SGHTA, CDR2 FQGNSA. The CDR3 runs to 15 residues.

In its sample, this clonotype was seen many times. The chain employs TRBV18 and TRBJ2-1; D is undetermined. Per germline, CDR1 KGHSH and CDR2 LQKENI. V was clipped by 3 bases and J by 6 bases, with 6 bases between them. The CDR3 consists of 12 residues. The CDR3 DNA sequence: TGTGCCAGCTCACCGAATGGCAATGAGCAGTTCTTC. Residues: CASSPNGNEQFF.

This clonotype came up a few times. The chain combines TRBV19 with TRBJ2-5; possible D gene TRBD2, 7 bases. The CDR3 sequence is 16 residues long. With 2 bases removed from V and 11 bases from J, the gap between germline ends came to 24 bases. CDR1 LNHDA and CDR2 SQIVND come from the germline V gene (reference sequence). For the CDR3, the DNA is TGTGCCAGTAGTATACAGGGGAGGGGCCTCAACAATGAGCAGTACTTC. It yields the protein CASSIQGRGLNNEQYF.

The table lists this clonotype with many counts. The chain couples TRBV11-2 to TRBJ2-1; tentatively, D is TRBD1 (6 bases). The germline V gene has CDR1 SGHAT and CDR2 FQNNGV. The CDR3 length is 13 residues. Between the trimmed V and J ends, which lost 4 bases and 5 bases, there was a span of 9 bases. Here the CDR3 reads CASSSGTNNEQFF. The CDR3 nucleotides are TGTGCCAGCAGCTCCGGGACAAACAATGAGCAGTTCTTC.

This clonotype was counted between two and nine times. A much larger clone differs from this one at a single base, so this may be a read error. The rearrangement links TRBV12-3 or TRBV12-4 to TRBJ2-3; D unresolved. Trimming pared 1 base from V and 0 bases from J, leaving 11 bases between. CDR3 size: 16 residues. The CDR3 nucleotides read TGTGCCAGCAGTTTAGACAGCACCCTTAGCACAGATACGCAGTATTTT. Translating gives CASSLDSTLSTDTQYF.